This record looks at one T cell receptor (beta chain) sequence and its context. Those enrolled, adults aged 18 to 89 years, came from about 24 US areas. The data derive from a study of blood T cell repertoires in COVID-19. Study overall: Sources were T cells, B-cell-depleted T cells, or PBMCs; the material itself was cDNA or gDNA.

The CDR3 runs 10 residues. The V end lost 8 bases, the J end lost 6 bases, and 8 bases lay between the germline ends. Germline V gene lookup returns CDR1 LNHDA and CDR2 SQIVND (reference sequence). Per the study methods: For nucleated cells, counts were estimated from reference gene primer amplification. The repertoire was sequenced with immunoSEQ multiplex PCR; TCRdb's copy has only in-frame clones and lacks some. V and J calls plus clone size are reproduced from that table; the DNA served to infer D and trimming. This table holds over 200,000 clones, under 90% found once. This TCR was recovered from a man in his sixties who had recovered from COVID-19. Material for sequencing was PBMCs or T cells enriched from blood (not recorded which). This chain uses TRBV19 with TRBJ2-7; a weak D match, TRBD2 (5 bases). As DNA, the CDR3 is TGTGCCAGTCCGGGGATCGAGCAGTACTTC. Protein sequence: CASPGIEQYF.